This record concerns one T cell receptor (beta chain) sequence. Its specificity is unknown. This sample was taken from a study of blood T cells in healthy people across ages. Points from the study as a whole: With donor CMV status unknown, expanded clonotype changes were possibly confounded.

Germline trimming cut 4 bases from V and 4 bases from J; bases unmatched to any gene: 6. CDR1 MNHEY and CDR2 SMNVEV come from the germline V gene (reference sequence). The CDR3 contains 14 residues. Extracted total RNA amounted to at least 5 micrograms for each sample. With a J-beta primer mix and a sample-barcoded 5' primer, a second PCR ran 7 to 11 cycles. Each sample provided no less than 2.5 million CDR3-containing paired-end reads. MiXCR, run by TCRdb on the 5' RACE reads, gives a single entry per CDR3 protein. The repertoire includes approximately 760,000 distinct CDR3 sequences, 20% to 30% of them detected once, and 9.4% sits in the top ten. These same records also appear under a second study, on T cells of mothers and their children. That source reports: The people who donated were a few healthy Caucasian mothers and their six children.

This chain joins TRBV27 and TRBJ2-5; 7 bases are shared with TRBD2. The source material was blood. The clonotype comes from a boy aged 5 to 17 in good health. The CDR3 nucleotides are TGTGCCAGCAGTTCTGGCGGGGGTGGAGAGACCCAGTACTTC. It is translated as CASSSGGGGETQYF.